This T cell receptor (beta chain) was captured in a study of glioma-infiltrating T cells. Points from the study as a whole: Only very few CDR3 sequences appeared in both tissue and blood. Above-expected tissue-blood divergence occurred in all gliomas, most in low-grade ones.

V dropped 2 bases and J dropped 7 bases, with 18 bases sitting between them. Germline lookup yields CDR1 SNHLY and CDR2 FYNNEI. This CDR3 comprises 15 residues. About this clonotype itself: Its antigen is not identified.

The iRepertoire nested amplicon-rescue multiplex PCR amplified TCR alpha and beta CDR3s from RNA. For one-step reverse transcription and amplification, 100-400 ng of tissue mRNA or PBMC total RNA was used. One entry per CDR3 protein, called by TCRdb with MiXCR from the multiplex PCR reads. The sample includes some 160,000 distinct CDR3 sequences, 43% of them seen just once. The material sequenced was glioma tissue, nonneoplastic brain tissue, or PBMCs (not recorded which). The receptor was isolated from a human donor with low-grade glioma or glioblastoma, undergoing nonglioma brain surgery, or in good health (not recorded which). This sequence joins TRBV2 and TRBJ2-7; D uncertain. CDR3 nucleotides: TGTGCCAGCAGTGAATGGACGGCCGGAGCTGAGGAGCAGTACTTC. Translated, it gives CASSEWTAGAEEQYF.